The present T cell receptor beta chain was sequenced within a study of T cell repertoires in cytomegalovirus infection. The overall study: Public TCR beta signatures provided an indication of both CMV infection and a matching HLA type.

This clonotype was recorded many times. Its antigen is unknown. TCRdb itself ran the reads through MiXCR, one entry per CDR3 protein. The sample has under 95,000 distinct CDR3 sequences, 4% seen once. Study observations and caveats: CMV-specific TCR beta clonotypes restricted by HLA-C dominated the ex vivo response. Identification of carriers of CMV plus the relevant HLA was performed using cumulative public TCR beta family frequency.

Sequencing was done on a sample of PBMCs. This TCR was recovered from a human donor in good health (CMV status not recorded). Some clones in this sample may be carry-over from other donors' samples.

The DNA for the CDR3 is TGTGCCAGTAACTATAGACGGCCCAATCAGCCCCAGCATTTT. This gives the protein CASNYRRPNQPQHF. The chain is built from TRBV19 and TRBJ1-5; D is uncertain. The germline V gene has CDR1 LNHDA and CDR2 SQIVND (reference sequence). V was shortened by 7 bases and J by 3 bases, with 13 bases between the two germline ends. CDR3 size: 14 residues.